This TCR beta chain originates from a study of T cell repertoires in cytomegalovirus infection. Study summary: In public TCR beta signatures, there were indications of both CMV infection and matching HLA type.

This CDR3 is built from 12 residues. V was cut by 2 bases and J by 19 bases, with 15 bases left in between. Concerning this clonotype: Its antigen is unknown.

General study points: Pooled public TCR beta family frequency picked out CMV carriers with the relevant HLA. In two of eight donors, the top clonotype was HLA-C-restricted CMV-specific.

MiXCR, run by TCRdb on the reads, gives a single entry per CDR3 protein. The data show 700,000 to 950,000 distinct CDR3 sequences, 30% to 35% seen once. The sample consisted of cultured CD8+ T cells from PBMCs, taken from culture after CMV antigen stimulation. This clonotype originated in a human donor in good health (CMV status not recorded). Some clones in this sample may be carry-over from other donors' samples. The V and J genes are TRBV12-3 or TRBV12-4 and TRBJ1-6; no firm D call. The CDR3 sequence is CASSLSSQYIHF. The CDR3 DNA follows: TGTGCCAGCAGTTTATCGAGTCAGTATATTCACTTT.